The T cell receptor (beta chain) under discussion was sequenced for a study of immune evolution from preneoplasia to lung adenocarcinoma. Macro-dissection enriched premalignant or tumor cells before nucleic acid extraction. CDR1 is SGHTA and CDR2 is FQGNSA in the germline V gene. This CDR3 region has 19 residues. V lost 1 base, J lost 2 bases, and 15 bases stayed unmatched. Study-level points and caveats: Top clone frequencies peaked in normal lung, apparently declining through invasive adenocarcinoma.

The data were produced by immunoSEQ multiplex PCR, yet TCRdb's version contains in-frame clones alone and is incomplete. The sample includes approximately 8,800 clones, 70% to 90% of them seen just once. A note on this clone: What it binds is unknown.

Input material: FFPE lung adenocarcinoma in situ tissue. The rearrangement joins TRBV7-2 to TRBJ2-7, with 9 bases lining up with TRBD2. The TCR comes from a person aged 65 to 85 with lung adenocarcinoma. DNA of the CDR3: TGTGCCAGCAGCTTAGAGGGCGGGGGGGCCGGATCCGGGACCTACGAGCAGTACTTC. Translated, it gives CASSLEGGGAGSGTYEQYF.